This T cell receptor (beta chain) originates from a study of blood T cell repertoires in COVID-19. Study information: T cells, B-cell-depleted T cells, or PBMCs supplied cDNA or gDNA.

Seattle enrolled patients during active infection and tracked them longitudinally. In the study's own analysis: Reference gene primer amplification yielded estimated nucleated cell counts. The method was immunoSEQ multiplex PCR; TCRdb's version includes in-frame clones alone and lacks a portion of them. D and trimming were read from the DNA, whereas the V and J calls and clone size are those reported in that table. This table has over 85,000 clones, 75% to 90% appearing once. The CDR3 consists of 15 residues. Germline CDR1 is SGHTA and CDR2 is FQGNSA. Between the trimmed V and J ends, which lost 1 base and 6 bases, there was a span of 12 bases.

The sequenced material came from peripheral blood. The chain carries TRBV7-2 and TRBJ1-4; weak D call: TRBD1 (5 bases). The source of this sequence is a woman in her fifties or sixties with COVID-19, enrolled during active disease. The CDR3 DNA follows: TGTGCCAGCAGCTTAGTCCAGGGCACAGATGAAAAACTGTTTTTT. This sequence encodes CASSLVQGTDEKLFF.